This T cell receptor (beta chain) was profiled in a study of blood T cell repertoires in COVID-19. In the study overall: There were acute and convalescent COVID-19 samples, and they came from the United States, Italy and Spain. In each case, the material was cDNA or gDNA derived from T cells, B-cell-depleted T cells, or PBMCs.

One Seattle source followed patients from active infection through their disease course. Original processing notes: Using reference gene primer amplification, nucleated cell counts were estimated. TCRdb keeps only in-frame clones here, not all; method: immunoSEQ multiplex PCR. The V and J calls and clone size were taken over from that table, and D and trimming were inferred from the DNA. The profile shows about 260,000 clones, more than 85% of them singletons. V was clipped by 4 bases and J by 4 bases; unmatched bases: 5. Germline V gene sequence: CDR1 MGHRA, CDR2 YSYEKL. This CDR3 comprises 15 residues.

Sequences were obtained from peripheral blood. The sequence was obtained from a person aged 18 to 35 with COVID-19, enrolled during active disease. The chain joins TRBV4-1 to TRBJ2-1; TRBD2 agrees at 9 bases. This CDR3 is CASSPTSGVYNEQFF. The CDR3 bases are TGCGCCAGCAGCCCGACTAGCGGAGTTTACAATGAGCAGTTCTTC.